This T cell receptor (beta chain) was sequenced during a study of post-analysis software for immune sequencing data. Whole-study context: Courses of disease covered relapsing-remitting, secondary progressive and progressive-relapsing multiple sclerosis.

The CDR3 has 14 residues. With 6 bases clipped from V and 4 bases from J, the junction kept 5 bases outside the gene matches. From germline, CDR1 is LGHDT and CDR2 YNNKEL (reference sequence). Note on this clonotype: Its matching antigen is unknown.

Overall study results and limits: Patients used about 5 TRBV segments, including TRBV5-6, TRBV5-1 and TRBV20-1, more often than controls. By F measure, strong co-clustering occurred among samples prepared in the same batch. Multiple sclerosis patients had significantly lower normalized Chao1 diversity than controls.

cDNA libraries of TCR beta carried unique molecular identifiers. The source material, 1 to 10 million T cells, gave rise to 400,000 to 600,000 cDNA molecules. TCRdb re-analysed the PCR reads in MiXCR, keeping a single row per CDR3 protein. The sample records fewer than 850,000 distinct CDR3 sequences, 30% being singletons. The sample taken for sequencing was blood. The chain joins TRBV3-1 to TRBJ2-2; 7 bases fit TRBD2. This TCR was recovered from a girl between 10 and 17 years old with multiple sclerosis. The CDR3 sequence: CASRTPGGTGELFF. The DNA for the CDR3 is TGTGCCAGCAGAACCCCGGGGGGCACCGGGGAGCTGTTTTTT.